The 27 T cell receptor beta chains reported below all come from one sample, sequenced in a study of cytomegalovirus exposure and HLA in healthy donors. The protocol was immunoSEQ multiplex PCR, while the TCRdb copy is restricted to in-frame clones and leaves out a portion. The sample includes 45,000 to 65,000 clones, over 75% seen only once; the top ten take 3%. The material sequenced was PBMCs. The receptor set was obtained from a man aged 18-30 years in good health and CMV-seronegative.

CDR3 protein: CASSVRVQNTGELFF. CDR3 nucleotides: TGTGCCAGCAGCGTACGGGTTCAGAACACCGGGGAGCTGTTTTTT. The V gene is TRBV9, the J gene TRBJ2-2; no definite D call. The germline V and J ends were trimmed by 1 base and 1 base, with 8 bases remaining between them. The CDR3 runs 15 residues. Germline V gives CDR1 SGDLS, CDR2 YYNGEE. Using reference TRBV9 and TRBJ2-2 for the parts outside the CDR3, the full variable domain is DSGVTQTPKHLITATGQRVTLRCSPRSGDLSVYWYQQSLDQGLQFLIQYYNGEERAKGNILERFSAQQFPDLHSELNLSSLELGDSALYFCASSVRVQNTGELFFGEGSRLTVL.

This chain uses TRBV7-9 with TRBJ2-3; possibly TRBD1 for D (6 bases). CDR1 SEHNR and CDR2 FQNEAQ come from the germline V gene (reference sequence). The CDR3 spans 15 residues. Trimming removed 5 bases from V and 4 bases from J, with 16 bases in between. In nucleotides, the CDR3 is TGTGCCAGCAGCCCTAGGGTGGGGGCCCCAGATACGCAGTATTTT. It is translated as CASSPRVGAPDTQYF.

Only one count was recorded for this clone. The CDR3 spells CASSLSGRYEQYF. The CDR3 bases are TGTGCCAGCAGCTTATCGGGTCGCTACGAGCAGTACTTC. J is TRBJ2-7 and V is TRBV7-2, with D uncertain. This CDR3 contains 13 residues. The germline CDR1 and CDR2 sequences are SGHTA and FQGNSA. V was shortened by 2 bases and J by 3 bases, with 8 bases between the two germline ends.

The chain is built from TRBV4-2 and TRBJ2-3; TRBD2 might be the D (5 bases). Germline V gives CDR1 LGHNA, CDR2 YNFKEQ. The V and J ends lost 1 base and 0 bases respectively, with 20 bases between them. The CDR3 is made up of 19 amino acids. CDR3 sequence: CASSQGRPDYFLSTDTQYF. The DNA for the CDR3 is TGTGCCAGCAGCCAAGGACGCCCCGACTACTTCCTTAGCACAGATACGCAGTATTTT.

The chain has TRBV9 and TRBJ1-3; D is unresolved. V gave up 0 bases and J gave up 0 bases, with 13 bases separating them. The CDR3 totals 17 residues. From germline, CDR1 is SGDLS and CDR2 YYNGEE. This CDR3 is CASSVGGSSGSGNTIYF. CDR3 sequence (DNA): TGTGCCAGCAGCGTAGGAGGGTCTAGCGGCTCTGGAAACACCATATATTTT.

The gene calls are TRBV18 and TRBJ1-2; D possibly corresponds to TRBD1 (5 bases). CDR3 length: 13 amino acids. CDR1 KGHSH and CDR2 LQKENI come from the germline V gene. The V and J ends lost 3 bases and 5 bases respectively, with 10 bases between them. As DNA, the CDR3 is TGTGCCAGCTCACCGCAGACAGAGTATGGCTACACCTTC. Translating gives CASSPQTEYGYTF.

The genes are TRBV4-2 and TRBJ2-7; 9 positions match TRBD1. The CDR3 contains 14 residues. Germline CDR1 LGHNA, CDR2 YNFKEQ. The J segment lost 1 base and the V segment lost 4 bases, leaving 2 bases of the junction unmatched. The CDR3 reads CASSPGTGSYEQYF. The CDR3, as DNA: TGTGCCAGCAGCCCCGGGACAGGGTCCTACGAGCAGTACTTC.

This chain connects TRBV5-1 to TRBJ2-1; TRBD2 matches 7 bases. The CDR3 loop spans 18 amino acids. V was clipped by 4 bases and J by 5 bases; unmatched bases: 18. The V gene's germline CDR1 is SGHRS and CDR2 YFSETQ. The CDR3 spells CASSRRPDVAGENNEQFF. DNA of the CDR3: TGCGCCAGCAGCCGCCGCCCGGATGTGGCGGGAGAGAACAATGAGCAGTTCTTC.

In its sample, this clone was seen a few times. The CDR3 DNA is TGTGCCAGCAGCAGTGGACAGGGAGGAGGTCAGCCCCAGCATTTT. Translated, it gives CASSSGQGGGQPQHF. The rearrangement joins TRBV5-6 to TRBJ1-5, with 8 bases lining up with TRBD1. V lost 4 bases and J lost 6; bases outside the gene matches: 9. The CDR3 has 15 residues. CDR1 is SGHDT, CDR2 YYEEEE, per germline.

The chain combines TRBV5-8 with TRBJ2-4; tentative D call: TRBD1 (6 bases). Per germline, CDR1 SGHTS and CDR2 YDEGEE. Trimming pared 7 bases from V and 2 bases from J, leaving 13 bases between. There are 14 residues in the CDR3. The CDR3 here is CASGQGTTKNIQYF. For the CDR3, the DNA is TGTGCCAGCGGCCAGGGGACGACCAAAAACATTCAGTACTTC.

The chain carries TRBV11-2 and TRBJ2-7, with 7 bases matching TRBD1. CDR3 length equals 13 residues. The trim removed 5 bases at V and 3 bases at J, leaving 4 bases unmatched. CDR1 is SGHAT, CDR2 FQNNGV, per germline. Here the CDR3 DNA reads TGTGCCAGCAGCCTCGGACAGGTCTACGAGCAGTACTTC. This gives the protein CASSLGQVYEQYF.

The chain is built from TRBV2 and TRBJ2-7, with 7 bases that match TRBD1. Unmatched junction bases numbered 7, after V lost 5 bases and J lost 0 bases. Germline V gene lookup returns CDR1 SNHLY and CDR2 FYNNEI. This CDR3 region has 15 residues. CDR3 region: CASSSLDRASYEQYF. CDR3 nucleotides: TGTGCCAGCAGTTCCCTCGACAGGGCCTCCTACGAGCAGTACTTC. The full variable domain, with the rest looked up from reference TRBV2 and TRBJ2-7, is EPEVTQTPSHQVTQMGQEVILRCVPISNHLYFYWYRQILGQKVEFLVSFYNNEISEKSEIFDDQFSVERPDGSNFTLKIRSTKLEDSAMYFCASSSLDRASYEQYFGPGTRLTVT.

The chain combines TRBV28 with TRBJ1-1, with D tentatively TRBD1 (6 bases). The CDR3 is 14 amino acids. Per the germline V gene, CDR1 is MDHEN and CDR2 is SYDVKM. V was trimmed by 1 base and J by 5 bases, leaving 11 bases between them. CDR3 sequence reads: CASSLSGARTEAFF. CDR3 bases: TGTGCCAGCAGTTTATCAGGGGCGAGGACTGAAGCTTTCTTT.

The chain employs TRBV6-5 and TRBJ2-7, with a possible D match to TRBD2 (5 bases). The CDR3 sequence is 14 residues long. Trimming stripped 6 bases from V and 3 bases from J, with 15 bases between. The V gene's germline CDR1 is MNHEY and CDR2 SVGAGI. CDR3 coding DNA: TGTGCCAGCAGCCATTCGGACTCAGACTACGAGCAGTACTTC. It translates to CASSHSDSDYEQYF.

A few counts support this clone. This chain uses TRBV6-4 with TRBJ2-3; 7 positions agree with TRBD1. The CDR3 is 14 residues long. CDR1 and CDR2 from the germline V gene are MRHNA and SNTAGT. Losses at the gene ends were 2 bases for V and 1 base for J; bases not matched to a gene: 0. The CDR3, as DNA: TGTGCCAGCAGTGACGGGACAGGCACAGATACGCAGTATTTT. This encodes CASSDGTGTDTQYF.

The DNA for the CDR3 is TGCGCCAGCAGCCGTTCCGGGACTAGCGGGACTGGTAATGAGCAGTTCTTC. Its protein product is CASSRSGTSGTGNEQFF. V is TRBV5-1 and J is TRBJ2-1, with TRBD2 matching over 13 bases. Germline CDR1 is SGHRS and CDR2 is YFSETQ. This CDR3 contains 17 residues. With 4 bases clipped from V and 7 bases from J, the junction kept 11 bases outside the gene matches.

This rearrangement joins TRBV28 to TRBJ1-5; 8 bases fit TRBD1. There are 14 residues in the CDR3. Germline CDR1 is MDHEN and CDR2 is SYDVKM. The V gene end was trimmed by 5 bases and the J gene end by 6 bases; junction bases not matched to a gene: 6. The CDR3 protein is CASSPDRASQPQHF. For the CDR3, the DNA is TGTGCCAGCAGTCCGGACAGGGCAAGTCAGCCCCAGCATTTT.

The chain links TRBV6-5 to TRBJ2-5; 13 nucleotides align to TRBD2. This CDR3 has 16 amino acids. The V gene end was trimmed by 0 bases and the J gene end by 5 bases; junction bases not matched to a gene: 3. The germline V gene has CDR1 MNHEY and CDR2 SVGAGI. Written as DNA, the CDR3 is TGTGCCAGCAGTTACTCCGGGACTAGCGGGATGGAGACCCAGTACTTC. Its protein product is CASSYSGTSGMETQYF.

This clone was found once. The rearrangement uses TRBV2 and TRBJ2-7; 8 positions match TRBD1. The CDR3 has 12 amino acids. V trimming: 8 bases; J trimming: 2 bases; junction bases outside the gene matches: 2. Germline V gene sequence: CDR1 SNHLY, CDR2 FYNNEI. Here the CDR3 reads CASRQGTYEQYF. As DNA, the CDR3 is TGTGCCAGCCGACAGGGGACCTACGAGCAGTACTTC.

The chain carries TRBV9 and TRBJ2-2, with TRBD2 identical over 10 bases. V dropped 0 bases and J dropped 7; count of bases not matched to a gene: 12. The germline V gene has CDR1 SGDLS and CDR2 YYNGEE. The CDR3 length is 18 residues. CDR3 in DNA: TGTGCCAGCAGCGTAGGGGCAAGCGGGAGGGCCTCGGGCGGGGAGCTGTTTTTT. Encoded protein: CASSVGASGRASGGELFF.

The chain is built from TRBV27 and TRBJ2-3; no firm D call. Germline values: CDR1 MNHEY, CDR2 SMNVEV (reference sequence). The CDR3 spans 15 residues. Trimming left V 4 bases short and J 6 bases short, with 17 bases between. The chain's CDR3 is CASSSHSRSRDTQYF. The CDR3 DNA is TGTGCCAGCAGTTCCCACTCTAGGTCCCGCGATACGCAGTATTTT.

This chain joins TRBV9 and TRBJ2-1; no clear D gene. Trimming took 3 bases from V and 0 from J, leaving 13 bases between them. The germline gives CDR1 SGDLS, CDR2 YYNGEE. The CDR3 consists of 16 residues. The chain's CDR3 is CASSARAVSSYNEQFF. CDR3 nucleotides: TGTGCCAGCAGCGCCCGCGCGGTTAGCTCCTACAATGAGCAGTTCTTC.

V usage is TRBV11-1 and J usage is TRBJ2-2, with no clear D. This CDR3 is 14 amino acids long. Trimming cost V 4 bases and J 3 bases, with 9 bases left between them. In germline, CDR1 is SGHAT, CDR2 FQDESV (reference sequence). The DNA for the CDR3 is TGTGCCAGCAGCTCCGGAGCCGACACCGGGGAGCTGTTTTTT. Amino acid sequence: CASSSGADTGELFF.

The chain joins TRBV19 to TRBJ2-1, with D tentatively TRBD2 (5 bases). The CDR3 loop spans 15 amino acids. V was shortened by 3 bases and J by 0 bases, with 9 bases between the two germline ends. Germline V gene lookup returns CDR1 LNHDA and CDR2 SQIVND (reference sequence). The CDR3 is CASSMARGSYNEQFF. The CDR3 coding sequence is TGTGCCAGTAGTATGGCCCGGGGCTCCTACAATGAGCAGTTCTTC.

The rearrangement joins TRBV13 to TRBJ1-1, with a tentative D call TRBD1 (6 bases). Trimming shortened V by 3 bases and J by 11 bases, and 13 bases separated the two germline ends. CDR1 PRHDT and CDR2 FYEKMQ come from the germline V gene (reference sequence). The CDR3 totals 12 residues. This CDR3 is CASSFEDRAAFF. The CDR3 DNA follows: TGTGCCAGCAGCTTCGAGGACAGAGCCGCTTTCTTT.

The gene calls are TRBV6-4 and TRBJ2-7; 9 nucleotides match TRBD2. The CDR3 length is 14 residues. Germline V gene sequence: CDR1 MRHNA, CDR2 SNTAGT. The trim removed 6 bases at V and 6 bases at J, leaving 9 bases unmatched. The CDR3 sequence is CASRLASGNGEQYF. The DNA of the CDR3 is TGTGCCAGCAGACTGGCTAGCGGGAATGGCGAGCAGTACTTC.

The chain has TRBV11-2 and TRBJ1-1, with TRBD1 identical over 7 bases. In germline, CDR1 is SGHAT, CDR2 FQNNGV. This CDR3 contains 14 residues. The V and J ends lost 6 bases and 1 base, in that order; junction bases with no gene match: 5. CDR3 residues: CASRTTGRNTEAFF. The CDR3 DNA sequence: TGTGCCAGCAGGACGACAGGGAGGAACACTGAAGCTTTCTTT. Based on the CDR3 plus reference TRBV11-2 and TRBJ1-1, the full variable domain is EAGVAQSPRYKIIEKRQSVAFWCNPISGHATLYWYQQILGQGPKLLIQFQNNGVVDDSQLPKDRFSAERLKGVDSTLKIQPAKLEDSAVYLCASRTTGRNTEAFFGQGTRLTVV.